This TCR beta chain was retrieved from a study of blood T cell repertoires in COVID-19. Study-level information: T cells, B-cell-depleted T cells, or PBMCs provided the cDNA or gDNA that served as material.

Per the original data handling: From reference gene primer amplification, estimates of nucleated cell counts were derived. Using immunoSEQ multiplex PCR, the repertoire was profiled, and TCRdb retains in-frame clones only, with some absent. For V, J and clone size, that table is used; D and trimming come from the DNA. The sample has approximately 350,000 clones, roughly 90% seen once. The CDR3 spans 22 residues. Seattle's cohort entered during active infection and was followed longitudinally. The clonotype was recovered from a young woman with COVID-19, enrolled during active disease. The V call is TRBV21-1, the J call TRBJ2-7; TRBD2 is the table's D call and was not checked against the DNA. TRBV21-1 represents a pseudogene. Material for sequencing was peripheral blood. The CDR3 DNA reads as TGTGCCAGCAGCAAAGAAAGGGTACTCGGGCGGGAGGGCCCGGTTGGGGACTACGAGCAGTACGTC. The encoded protein is CASSKERVLGREGPVGDYEQYV.